These T cell receptor beta chains were read from a single sample in a study of T cells in Graves' hyperthyroidism and ophthalmopathy. TCRdb recomputed calls from the multiplex PCR reads with MiXCR, one row per CDR3 protein. The profile shows a few hundred thousand distinct CDR3 sequences, about a sixth of them singletons. The sequenced sample was blood. The receptors stem from a young woman with Graves' hyperthyroidism. Both conserved end residues are part of each CDR3. The order of the fields is J gene, D gene, V gene, clone size, CDR3 protein, CDR3 DNA. A D gene is named only where the DNA matches it firmly. Expanded clones are given a class, and other clones once, few, many or no size at all.

J gene: TRBJ2-2; D gene: TRBD1; V gene: TRBV25-1; clone size: -; CDR3 protein: CASRALDRGGSGELFF; CDR3 DNA: TGTGCCAGCAGGGCCCTCGACAGGGGAGGTTCCGGGGAGCTGTTTTTT
J gene: TRBJ2-4; D gene: -; V gene: TRBV20-1; clone size: many; CDR3 protein: CSARTLAHLAKNIQYF; CDR3 DNA: TGCAGTGCTAGAACGCTAGCACATCTAGCCAAAAACATTCAGTACTTC
J gene: TRBJ2-2; D gene: -; V gene: TRBV18; clone size: once; CDR3 protein: CASSPPNRGNTGELFF; CDR3 DNA: TGTGCCAGCTCACCACCGAACCGGGGGAACACCGGGGAGCTGTTTTTT
J gene: TRBJ2-2; D gene: TRBD2; V gene: TRBV29-1; clone size: -; CDR3 protein: CSVASRTSGFTGELFF; CDR3 DNA: TGCAGCGTTGCATCCAGGACTAGCGGATTTACCGGGGAGCTGTTTTTT
J gene: TRBJ1-1; D gene: -; V gene: TRBV11-2; clone size: -; CDR3 protein: CASSSGGRRAFF; CDR3 DNA: TGTGCCAGCAGCTCCGGTGGGAGGCGAGCTTTCTTT
J gene: TRBJ2-4; D gene: TRBD1; V gene: TRBV7-9; clone size: -; CDR3 protein: CASSWAQGNAAKNIQYF; CDR3 DNA: TGTGCCAGCAGCTGGGCACAGGGGAACGCAGCCAAAAACATTCAGTACTTC
J gene: TRBJ1-2; D gene: TRBD1; V gene: TRBV7-2; clone size: many; CDR3 protein: CASSLAGRGGYTF; CDR3 DNA: TGTGCCAGCAGCTTAGCGGGCAGGGGGGGCTACACCTTC
J gene: TRBJ2-7; D gene: -; V gene: TRBV11-2; clone size: many; CDR3 protein: CASSLIAGRSYEQYF; CDR3 DNA: TGTGCCAGCAGCCTAATAGCAGGGCGATCCTACGAGCAGTACTTC
J gene: TRBJ2-7; D gene: -; V gene: TRBV15; clone size: -; CDR3 protein: CATSSAGQTYEQYF; CDR3 DNA: TGTGCCACCAGCAGCGCGGGGCAGACCTACGAGCAGTACTTC
J gene: TRBJ1-2; D gene: -; V gene: TRBV11-2; clone size: many; CDR3 protein: CASSGLHRGFYGYTF; CDR3 DNA: TGTGCCAGCAGCGGGCTTCATCGAGGGTTCTATGGCTACACCTTC
J gene: TRBJ1-5; D gene: TRBD1; V gene: TRBV20-1; clone size: many; CDR3 protein: CSARRGQGDSQPQHF; CDR3 DNA: TGCAGTGCTAGACGAGGACAGGGGGACAGTCAGCCCCAGCATTTT
J gene: TRBJ2-5; D gene: -; V gene: TRBV6-6; clone size: many; CDR3 protein: CASSYWGSQETQYF; CDR3 DNA: TGTGCCAGCAGTTACTGGGGTAGCCAAGAGACCCAGTACTTC
J gene: TRBJ1-1; D gene: TRBD1; V gene: TRBV29-1; clone size: few; CDR3 protein: CSVDPRTGWAATEAFF; CDR3 DNA: TGCAGCGTTGACCCCAGGACAGGGTGGGCTGCCACTGAAGCTTTCTTT
J gene: TRBJ2-7; D gene: -; V gene: TRBV6-2/TRBV6-3; clone size: many; CDR3 protein: CASSYIRAAYEQYF; CDR3 DNA: TGTGCCAGCAGTTACATTAGGGCAGCCTACGAGCAGTACTTC
J gene: TRBJ1-1; D gene: TRBD1; V gene: TRBV6-2/TRBV6-3; clone size: many; CDR3 protein: CASSDPTGGRMDEAFF; CDR3 DNA: TGTGCCAGCAGTGACCCGACAGGGGGAAGGATGGATGAAGCTTTCTTT
J gene: TRBJ2-5; D gene: TRBD1; V gene: TRBV4-1; clone size: many; CDR3 protein: CASSLKQGVETQYF; CDR3 DNA: TGCGCCAGCAGCCTAAAACAGGGGGTGGAGACCCAGTACTTC
J gene: TRBJ2-7; D gene: -; V gene: TRBV4-1; clone size: -; CDR3 protein: CASSTRMPFRNEQYF; CDR3 DNA: TGCGCCAGCAGCACCCGAATGCCTTTTCGCAACGAGCAGTACTTC
J gene: TRBJ2-2; D gene: -; V gene: TRBV28; clone size: few; CDR3 protein: CASSLYRTNTGELFF; CDR3 DNA: TGTGCCAGCAGTTTATATAGAACGAACACCGGGGAGCTGTTTTTT
J gene: TRBJ2-1; D gene: -; V gene: TRBV2; clone size: many; CDR3 protein: CASSEKGSGQFF; CDR3 DNA: TGTGCCAGCAGTGAAAAAGGGTCGGGGCAGTTCTTC
J gene: TRBJ1-2; D gene: TRBD1; V gene: TRBV14; clone size: few; CDR3 protein: CASSQIRRDRAYGYTF; CDR3 DNA: TGTGCCAGCAGCCAAATCCGCCGGGACAGGGCCTATGGCTACACCTTC
J gene: TRBJ1-5; D gene: TRBD1; V gene: TRBV11-2; clone size: -; CDR3 protein: CASRLTGNQPQHF; CDR3 DNA: TGTGCCAGCAGGTTGACAGGGAATCAGCCCCAGCATTTT
J gene: TRBJ1-1; D gene: -; V gene: TRBV4-1; clone size: many; CDR3 protein: CASSQGAESVTEAFF; CDR3 DNA: TGCGCCAGCAGCCAAGGAGCAGAGAGTGTCACTGAAGCTTTCTTT
J gene: TRBJ2-4; D gene: -; V gene: TRBV29-1; clone size: -; CDR3 protein: CSVESRLAKNIQYF; CDR3 DNA: TGCAGCGTTGAGTCGAGGCTAGCCAAAAACATTCAGTACTTC
J gene: TRBJ1-1; D gene: TRBD1; V gene: TRBV13; clone size: -; CDR3 protein: CASRRQGMGTEAFF; CDR3 DNA: TGTGCCAGCAGGAGACAGGGGATGGGGACTGAAGCTTTCTTT
J gene: TRBJ2-7; D gene: TRBD1; V gene: TRBV5-6; clone size: few; CDR3 protein: CASSPVDRGYEQYF; CDR3 DNA: TGTGCCAGCAGCCCGGTGGACAGGGGCTACGAGCAGTACTTC